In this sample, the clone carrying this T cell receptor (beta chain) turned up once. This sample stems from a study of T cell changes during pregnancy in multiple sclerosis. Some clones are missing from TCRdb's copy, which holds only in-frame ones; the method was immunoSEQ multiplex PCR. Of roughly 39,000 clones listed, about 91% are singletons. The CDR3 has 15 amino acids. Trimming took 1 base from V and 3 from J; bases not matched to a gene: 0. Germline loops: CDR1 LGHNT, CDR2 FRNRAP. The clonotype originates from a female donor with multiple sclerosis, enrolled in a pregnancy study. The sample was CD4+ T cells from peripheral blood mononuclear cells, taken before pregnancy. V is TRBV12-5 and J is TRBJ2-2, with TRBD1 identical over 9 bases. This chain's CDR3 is CASGLGDRDTGELFF. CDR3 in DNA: TGTGCTAGTGGTTTGGGGGACAGGGACACCGGGGAGCTGTTTTTT.